The rows below give T cell receptor beta chains drawn from one sample of a study of lymphopenia after photon versus proton radiotherapy. Produced via immunoSEQ multiplex PCR; TCRdb's table is partial and in-frame only. The repertoire holds around 160,000 clones, with 80% to 90% as singletons. The sequencing here drew on peripheral blood, taken from a patient treated with photon-based radiotherapy. The receptor set was obtained from a man between 45 and 60 years old with gastric cancer. Both conserved end residues are part of each CDR3. The order of the fields is CDR3 length, J gene, D gene, clone size, V gene, CDR3 DNA, CDR3 protein. D genes are given only for firm matches. Clone size is shown for a subset of rows, as once, few, many or a class of expanded clone.

>15|TRBJ2-7|TRBD1|NA|TRBV11-2
TGTGCCAGCAGTTTGGTGTGGACAGGGTCTGACGAGCAGTACTTC
CASSLVWTGSDEQYF
>12|TRBJ1-1|NA|NA|TRBV15
TGTGCCACCAGCAGCATGGACAGTGAAGCTTTCTTT
CATSSMDSEAFF
>15|TRBJ1-2|NA|NA|TRBV11-2
TGTGCCAGCAGCCGAGGGGCGGCTGCAGGCTATGGCTACACCTTC
CASSRGAAAGYGYTF
>14|TRBJ1-2|NA|NA|TRBV6-5
TGTGCCAGCAGTTTCGACCTACAGGGCAGCGGCTACACCTTC
CASSFDLQGSGYTF
>15|TRBJ2-1|TRBD2|NA|TRBV7-9
TGTGCCAGCAGCCAGGGACTAGCGGGACACAATGAGCAGTTCTTC
CASSQGLAGHNEQFF
>16|TRBJ2-2|NA|NA|TRBV10-3
TGTGCCATCAGTGATCCGACCCTATCGAACACCGGGGAGCTGTTTTTT
CAISDPTLSNTGELFF
>12|TRBJ1-1|NA|NA|TRBV18
TGTGCCAGCTCACCCCGACACTGGGGAGCTTTCTTT
CASSPRHWGAFF
>14|TRBJ2-7|TRBD1|NA|TRBV13
TGTGCCAGCAGCCGTCGGGACAGGACCTACGAGCAGTACTTC
CASSRRDRTYEQYF
>14|TRBJ1-1|NA|NA|TRBV7-9
TGTGCCAGCAGCTTAGTCTCCTCGAACACTGAAGCTTTCTTT
CASSLVSSNTEAFF
>15|TRBJ2-2|TRBD2|NA|TRBV7-8
TGTGCCAGCAGCTTACAAGCGGGAAACACCGGGGAGCTGTTTTTT
CASSLQAGNTGELFF
>14|TRBJ2-3|NA|NA|TRBV27
TGTGCCAGCAGTTTACAGGTTCCCACAGATACGCAGTATTTT
CASSLQVPTDTQYF
>11|TRBJ1-1|NA|once|TRBV20-1
TGCAGTGCTAGAGACTGGGAAGAAGCTTTCTTT
CSARDWEEAFF
>14|TRBJ2-7|TRBD1|once|TRBV7-2
TGTGCCAGCAGTTCCGGGACAGGGCACTACGAGCAGTACTTC
CASSSGTGHYEQYF
>13|TRBJ2-1|NA|NA|TRBV6-6
TGTGCCAGCAGCACGTCGGGGTACAATGAGCAGTTCTTC
CASSTSGYNEQFF
>14|TRBJ2-1|TRBD1|NA|TRBV29-1
TGCAGCGTTGAAGCAGGACAGGGACACAATGAGCAGTTCTTC
CSVEAGQGHNEQFF
>16|TRBJ2-1|NA|NA|TRBV15
TGTGCCACCAGCCCAGGAGGGGGCTTTACCTACAATGAGCAGTTCTTC
CATSPGGGFTYNEQFF
>15|TRBJ1-3|NA|many|TRBV19
TGTGCCAGTACTGATGGACAGATGTCTGGAAACACCATATATTTT
CASTDGQMSGNTIYF
>14|TRBJ2-2|NA|NA|TRBV10-3
TGTGCCTCGACTGGCGACTATAACACCGGGGAGCTGTTTTTT
CASTGDYNTGELFF
>13|TRBJ1-2|NA|NA|TRBV15
TGTGCCACCAGCAGGGACGGGGGAGGTGGCTACACCTTC
CATSRDGGGGYTF
>14|TRBJ1-2|NA|NA|TRBV4-1
TGCGCCAGCAGCCAGGGTAGGGGCGGTTATGGCTACACCTTC
CASSQGRGGYGYTF
>16|TRBJ2-5|TRBD2|NA|TRBV5-1
TGCGCCAGCAGTCATCCCCGGCGGGAGGGCGGGGAGACCCAGTACTTC
CASSHPRREGGETQYF
>17|TRBJ2-1|TRBD1|NA|TRBV11-2
TGTGCCAGCAGCAATAGAGTAGGTCAGGGGGCCAACAATGAGCAGTTCTTC
CASSNRVGQGANNEQFF
>15|TRBJ2-7|TRBD2|NA|TRBV2
TGTGCCAGCAGGGCCGGACTAGCGGGACCATACGAGCAGTACTTC
CASRAGLAGPYEQYF
>13|TRBJ2-1|TRBD2|NA|TRBV30
TGTGCCTGGAGTGTTCGTGCGGGAGGGGAGCAGTTCTTC
CAWSVRAGGEQFF
>12|TRBJ1-4|NA|NA|TRBV27
TGTGCCAGCAGCCACAATGGTGAAAAACTGTTTTTT
CASSHNGEKLFF
>16|TRBJ1-2|TRBD1|NA|TRBV6-6
TGTGCCAGCAGAGCCGGCGGGACAGGGAATAACTATGGCTACACCTTC
CASRAGGTGNNYGYTF
>15|TRBJ2-1|NA|NA|TRBV11-3
TGTGCCAGCAGCTTGGGTGGGGAGGCATACAATGAGCAGTTCTTC
CASSLGGEAYNEQFF
>17|TRBJ2-3|NA|once|TRBV5-4
TGTGCCAGCAGCTTTTTTGTGGCCGTTTCGGTCACAGATACGCAGTATTTT
CASSFFVAVSVTDTQYF
>20|TRBJ1-1|NA|NA|TRBV11-2
TGTGCCAGCAGCTTAGATCGCTTCTACGGGAAACAGGCCGTGAACACTGAAGCTTTCTTT
CASSLDRFYGKQAVNTEAFF
>16|TRBJ2-2|NA|once|TRBV9
TGTGCCAGCAGCGTAGTTGGAGGGTCGAACACCGGGGAGCTGTTTTTT
CASSVVGGSNTGELFF
>15|TRBJ1-2|NA|few|TRBV19
TGTGCCAGTAGTTCGGACAGCTTAGCTAACTATGGCTACACCTTC
CASSSDSLANYGYTF
>16|TRBJ2-2|TRBD2|NA|TRBV6-6
TGTGCCAGCAGCGCCGGGACTAGCGGGAGATATGGGGAGCTGTTTTTT
CASSAGTSGRYGELFF
>16|TRBJ1-5|TRBD1|NA|TRBV27
TGTGCCAGCAGTTTGTTGGGGACAGGGTTAGATCAGCCCCAGCATTTT
CASSLLGTGLDQPQHF
>14|TRBJ2-7|NA|NA|TRBV28
TGTGCCAGCAGTTTAGTAGTTCCCTCCTACGAGCAGTACTTC
CASSLVVPSYEQYF
>14|TRBJ2-5|NA|NA|TRBV5-1
TGCGCCAGCAGCTTAGACAGGACCCAAGAGACCCAGTACTTC
CASSLDRTQETQYF
>14|TRBJ2-1|TRBD2|NA|TRBV30
TGTGCCTGGAGTTGGCGGGAGGGCTACAATGAGCAGTTCTTC
CAWSWREGYNEQFF
>18|TRBJ1-5|TRBD1|NA|TRBV18
TGTGCCAGCTCATCGACAGGGGGGCGGCTCGGTAGCAATCAGCCCCAGCATTTT
CASSSTGGRLGSNQPQHF
>15|TRBJ1-2|NA|NA|TRBV6-5
TGTGCCAGCAGCCGAGTCGGGCCTGATAACTATGGCTACACCTTC
CASSRVGPDNYGYTF
>11|TRBJ2-1|NA|few|TRBV18
TGTGCCAGCTCATTATCTCATGAGCAGTTCTTC
CASSLSHEQFF
>15|TRBJ1-5|NA|NA|TRBV6-5
TGTGCCAGCAGGGTGACCTGGCAGGATAATCAGCCCCAGCATTTT
CASRVTWQDNQPQHF
>15|TRBJ1-4|NA|NA|TRBV7-6
TGTGCCAGCAGCCCAACCCGGTCCTTAAATGAAAAACTGTTTTTT
CASSPTRSLNEKLFF
>14|TRBJ2-3|NA|NA|TRBV7-9
TGTGCCAGCAGCTTTTCAACAGACACAGATACGCAGTATTTT
CASSFSTDTDTQYF
>14|TRBJ2-7|TRBD2|NA|TRBV5-4
TGTGCCAGCAGCGAGGCTAGCGGGAGTAACGAGCAGTACTTC
CASSEASGSNEQYF
>15|TRBJ1-2|NA|NA|TRBV5-1
TGCGCCAGCAGCTCATTACAGGGTCTTTTTGATGGCTACACCTTC
CASSSLQGLFDGYTF